This is a list of T cell receptor beta chains from one sample in a study of cytomegalovirus exposure and HLA in healthy donors. Produced via immunoSEQ multiplex PCR; TCRdb's table is partial and in-frame only. The data show 100,000 to 150,000 clones, roughly 84% seen once. Sample: PBMCs. The source is a woman between 18 and 29 years old in good health and CMV-seropositive. The CDR3 runs from the conserved cysteine through the conserved F or W. A D gene is named only where the DNA matches it firmly. Size tells how often a clone was seen (once, few, many) or the class of an expanded clone, and some rows leave it out.

D gene	V gene	J gene	clone size	CDR3 protein	CDR3 DNA
.	TRBV5-1	TRBJ2-2	.	CASSFFGLNTGELFF	TGCGCCAGCAGCTTCTTCGGGTTGAACACCGGGGAGCTGTTTTTT
.	TRBV27	TRBJ2-1	.	CASGPGVYNEQFF	TGTGCCAGCGGCCCGGGGGTGTACAATGAGCAGTTCTTC
TRBD2	TRBV13	TRBJ2-2	.	CASSYQAGALTGELFF	TGTGCCAGCAGCTACCAAGCGGGGGCCCTCACCGGGGAGCTGTTTTTT
.	TRBV9	TRBJ2-5	.	CASSPGGSYQETQYF	TGTGCCAGCAGCCCTGGGGGCAGCTACCAAGAGACCCAGTACTTC
TRBD1	TRBV7-8	TRBJ1-2	.	CASSLIRDRGLADTYGYTF	TGTGCCAGCAGCTTAATCCGGGACAGGGGCCTTGCCGATACCTATGGCTACACCTTC
.	TRBV30	TRBJ2-1	.	CAWSDSSYNEQFF	TGTGCCTGGAGTGACAGCTCCTACAATGAGCAGTTCTTC
TRBD1	TRBV19	TRBJ2-1	.	CASGTGVYNEQFF	TGTGCCAGCGGGACAGGGGTATACAATGAGCAGTTCTTC
.	TRBV5-1	TRBJ2-7	once	CASSLGEQVYEQYF	TGCGCCAGCAGCTTGGGAGAACAGGTCTACGAGCAGTACTTC
TRBD1	TRBV10-3	TRBJ2-3	.	CAISDFSGGSTDTQYF	TGTGCCATCAGTGACTTTTCAGGGGGTAGCACAGATACGCAGTATTTT
.	TRBV4-1	TRBJ1-2	.	CASQMTRAVNYGYTF	TGCGCCAGCCAAATGACGCGGGCGGTGAACTATGGCTACACCTTC
TRBD1	TRBV5-1	TRBJ2-7	.	CASSLGGEDQQYF	TGCGCCAGCAGCTTAGGGGGCGAAGACCAGCAGTACTTC